This passage covers 16 T cell receptor beta chains from one sample sequenced in a study of blood T cells in healthy people across ages. A second PCR, run for roughly 6 to 11 cycles, used a sample-barcoded 5' primer plus a J-beta primer mix. MiXCR, applied by TCRdb to the 5' RACE reads, yields one record per CDR3 protein. The sample shows roughly 1.9 million distinct CDR3 sequences, around 42% of them seen only once. Specimen: blood. These receptors all come from a human donor in good health.

This clonotype was recorded a few times. The V call is TRBV4-1, the J call TRBJ2-7, with 9 bases identical to TRBD1. Germline assignment: CDR1 MGHRA and CDR2 YSYEKL. V shed 3 bases, J shed 1 base, and the junction held 13 bases outside the gene matches. This CDR3 spans 18 amino acids. The CDR3 nucleotides are TGCGCCAGCAGCCATACGCCGGACAGGGGTACGGGGTCCTACGAGCAGTACTTC. Translating gives CASSHTPDRGTGSYEQYF.

The J gene is TRBJ2-3, the V gene TRBV7-2; TRBD2 agrees at 8 bases. Germline V CDR1 and CDR2: SGHTA, FQGNSA. The V and J ends lost 2 bases and 6 bases, in that order; junction bases with no gene match: 7. The CDR3 has 15 residues. CDR3 in amino acids: CASSLSGGRHDTQYF. Written as DNA, the CDR3 is TGTGCCAGCAGCTTATCGGGGGGGCGGCATGATACGCAGTATTTT. The full variable domain, in which reference TRBV7-2 and TRBJ2-3 provide the parts outside the CDR3, is GAGVSQSPSNKVTEKGKDVELRCDPISGHTALYWYRQSLGQGLEFLIYFQGNSAPDKSGLPSDRFSAERTGGSVSTLTIQRTQQEDSAVYLCASSLSGGRHDTQYFGPGTRLTVL.

This clonotype was seen a few times. The chain's CDR3 is CSASVGAGTNQPQHF. The DNA for the CDR3 is TGCAGTGCTAGTGTGGGGGCCGGGACCAATCAGCCCCAGCATTTT. The rearrangement joins TRBV20-1 to TRBJ1-5; TRBD1 might be the D (6 bases). Trimming stripped 3 bases from V and 3 bases from J, with 15 bases between. The CDR3 has 15 amino acids. The germline V gene has CDR1 DFQATT and CDR2 SNEGSKA (reference sequence).

As regards this clonotype: This may stem from a read error, because a much larger clone lies one nucleotide away. The DNA for the CDR3 is TGTGCCAGCAGCTCGGCCGGACAGGGGGACGACAATGAGCAGTTCTTC. It encodes CASSSAGQGDDNEQFF. V and J are TRBV7-3 and TRBJ2-1; 10 bases are shared with TRBD1. The V and J ends lost 4 bases and 5 bases, in that order; junction bases with no gene match: 8. CDR1 and CDR2 from the germline V gene are SGHTA and FQGTGA. The CDR3 loop spans 16 amino acids.

The V gene is TRBV6-2 or TRBV6-3, the J gene TRBJ1-1, with D unclear. The V gene lost 6 bases and the J gene lost 7 bases, with 12 bases spanning the gap. The germline gives CDR1 MNHEY, CDR2 SVGEGT. The CDR3 spans 12 residues. The CDR3 here is CASRDGRNEAFF. The CDR3 nucleotides read TGTGCCAGCAGGGATGGACGTAATGAAGCTTTCTTT.

This clonotype was counted between two and nine times. V gene TRBV11-3 combines with J gene TRBJ2-6; possible D gene TRBD1, 5 bases. V lost 5 bases and J lost 11, with 16 bases in between. The CDR3 spans 14 residues. Germline CDR1 reads SGHNT; CDR2 reads YENEEA. CDR3 sequence: CASSPGQSSDVLTF. CDR3 nucleotides: TGTGCCAGCAGCCCCGGACAATCTTCCGACGTCCTGACTTTC.

The chain has TRBV7-2 and TRBJ2-6; no firm D call. The CDR3 runs 17 residues. V gave up 2 bases and J gave up 2 bases, with 13 bases separating them. The germline V gene has CDR1 SGHTA and CDR2 FQGNSA. The CDR3: CASSLSPRITGANVLTF. For the CDR3, the DNA is TGTGCCAGCAGCTTAAGCCCTCGTATAACTGGGGCCAACGTCCTGACTTTC.

This clonotype was detected a few times. The chain couples TRBV6-2 or TRBV6-3 to TRBJ2-1; TRBD2 aligns across 9 bases. V lost 1 base, J lost 5 bases, and 3 bases stayed unmatched. Germline CDR1 MNHEY, CDR2 SVGEGT. The length of the CDR3 is 15 residues. CDR3 sequence reads: CASSYLRGGNNEQFF. The CDR3 bases are TGTGCCAGCAGTTACTTGCGGGGGGGGAACAATGAGCAGTTCTTC.

This clonotype was picked up a small number of times. The chain combines TRBV6-5 with TRBJ1-3; perhaps TRBD1 as D (6 bases). This CDR3 spans 13 amino acids. Germline assignment: CDR1 MNHEY and CDR2 SVGAGI. Trimming removed 2 bases at V and 5 bases at J, with 7 bases between. Here the CDR3 DNA reads TGTGCCAGCAGTTACGGGACACGAAACACCATATATTTT. Encoded protein: CASSYGTRNTIYF.

The chain uses TRBV7-2 and TRBJ2-1; no clear D. Germline V CDR1 and CDR2: SGHTA, FQGNSA. The germline V and J ends were trimmed by 5 bases and 6 bases, with 8 bases remaining between them. This CDR3 has 12 residues. CDR3 DNA: TGTGCCAGCAGCCGCAAATTCAATGAGCAGTTCTTC. Translating it yields CASSRKFNEQFF.

The chain links TRBV3-1 to TRBJ2-3; D is undetermined. The CDR3 consists of 14 residues. The germline V and J ends were trimmed by 4 bases and 3 bases, with 11 bases remaining between them. Germline CDR1 is LGHDT and CDR2 is YNNKEL (reference sequence). This chain's CDR3 is CASSLGEVTDTQYF. As DNA, the CDR3 is TGTGCCAGCAGCCTCGGAGAAGTTACAGATACGCAGTATTTT.

The genes are TRBV7-2 and TRBJ2-5; TRBD2 aligns across 9 bases. The CDR3 is 16 residues long. After removal of 5 bases from V and 0 bases from J, the junction contained 7 bases not matched to a gene. Germline assignment: CDR1 SGHTA and CDR2 FQGNSA. The CDR3 loop reads CASSMTSGVYQETQYF. CDR3 DNA: TGTGCCAGCAGCATGACTAGCGGAGTTTACCAAGAGACCCAGTACTTC. The whole variable domain, remainder taken from reference TRBV7-2 and TRBJ2-5, is GAGVSQSPSNKVTEKGKDVELRCDPISGHTALYWYRQSLGQGLEFLIYFQGNSAPDKSGLPSDRFSAERTGGSVSTLTIQRTQQEDSAVYLCASSMTSGVYQETQYFGPGTRLLVL.

The rearrangement links TRBV11-2 to TRBJ2-3, with 10 bases fitting TRBD2. The CDR3 spans 17 residues. Per germline, CDR1 SGHAT and CDR2 FQNNGV. J lost 2 bases, V lost 4 bases, and 9 bases had no gene match. Written as DNA, the CDR3 is TGTGCCAGCAGCTCGGACCTTAGCGGGGGGATCACAGATACGCAGTATTTT. Protein sequence: CASSSDLSGGITDTQYF.

In its sample, this clonotype was seen a few times. The chain carries TRBV12-3 or TRBV12-4 and TRBJ2-5; D gene ambiguous. Trimming removed 5 bases from V and 2 bases from J, with 27 bases in between. The CDR3 spans 19 residues. CDR3 region: CASSPQFDVNLYQQETQYF. CDR3 coding DNA: TGTGCCAGCAGTCCCCAATTTGACGTAAACCTCTACCAGCAAGAGACCCAGTACTTC.

This chain uses TRBV3-1 with TRBJ2-7; unclear D gene. The DNA matches TRBJ2-5 better at its end, which makes the J call doubtful. The CDR3 totals 14 residues. The germline V gene has CDR1 LGHDT and CDR2 YNNKEL (reference sequence). CDR3 coding DNA: TGTGCCAGCAGCCAAGAGCCTAGTTCAGAGACCCAGTACTTC. This translates into CASSQEPSSETQYF.

The V gene is TRBV7-2, the J gene TRBJ2-7, with D unclear. The germline V and J ends were trimmed by 1 base and 5 bases, with 15 bases remaining between them. Per the germline V gene, CDR1 is SGHTA and CDR2 is FQGNSA. This CDR3 contains 15 residues. The CDR3 loop reads CASSLDHLGFNEQYF. The CDR3 DNA sequence: TGTGCCAGCAGCTTAGACCACCTCGGATTTAACGAGCAGTACTTC.